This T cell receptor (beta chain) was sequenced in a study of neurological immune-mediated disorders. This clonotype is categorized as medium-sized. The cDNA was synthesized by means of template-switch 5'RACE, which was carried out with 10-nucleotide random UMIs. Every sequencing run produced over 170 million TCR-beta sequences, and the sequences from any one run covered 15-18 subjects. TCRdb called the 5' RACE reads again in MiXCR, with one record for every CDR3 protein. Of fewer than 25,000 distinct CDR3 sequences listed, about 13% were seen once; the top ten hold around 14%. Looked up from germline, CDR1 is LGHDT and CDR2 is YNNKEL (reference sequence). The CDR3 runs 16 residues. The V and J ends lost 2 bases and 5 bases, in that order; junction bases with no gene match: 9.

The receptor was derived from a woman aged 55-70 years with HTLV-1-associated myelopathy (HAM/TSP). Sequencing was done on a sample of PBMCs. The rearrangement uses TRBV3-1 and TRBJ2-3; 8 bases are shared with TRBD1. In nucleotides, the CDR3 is TGTGCCAGCAGCCAATGGGACAGGACAGCTCAAGATACGCAGTATTTT. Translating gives CASSQWDRTAQDTQYF.